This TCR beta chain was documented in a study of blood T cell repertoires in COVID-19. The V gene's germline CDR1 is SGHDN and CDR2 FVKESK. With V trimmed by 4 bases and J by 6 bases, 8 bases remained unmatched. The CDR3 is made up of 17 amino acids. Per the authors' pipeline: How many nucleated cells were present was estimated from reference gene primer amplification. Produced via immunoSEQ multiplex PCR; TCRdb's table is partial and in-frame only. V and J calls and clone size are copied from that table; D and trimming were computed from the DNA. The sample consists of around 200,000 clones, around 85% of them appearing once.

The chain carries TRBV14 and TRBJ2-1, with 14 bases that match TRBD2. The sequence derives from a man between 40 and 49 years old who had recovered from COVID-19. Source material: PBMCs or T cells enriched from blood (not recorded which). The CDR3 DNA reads TGTGCCAGCAGCCGAGCGCCGGGACTAGCGGGAGCCAATGAGCAGTTCTTC. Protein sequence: CASSRAPGLAGANEQFF.